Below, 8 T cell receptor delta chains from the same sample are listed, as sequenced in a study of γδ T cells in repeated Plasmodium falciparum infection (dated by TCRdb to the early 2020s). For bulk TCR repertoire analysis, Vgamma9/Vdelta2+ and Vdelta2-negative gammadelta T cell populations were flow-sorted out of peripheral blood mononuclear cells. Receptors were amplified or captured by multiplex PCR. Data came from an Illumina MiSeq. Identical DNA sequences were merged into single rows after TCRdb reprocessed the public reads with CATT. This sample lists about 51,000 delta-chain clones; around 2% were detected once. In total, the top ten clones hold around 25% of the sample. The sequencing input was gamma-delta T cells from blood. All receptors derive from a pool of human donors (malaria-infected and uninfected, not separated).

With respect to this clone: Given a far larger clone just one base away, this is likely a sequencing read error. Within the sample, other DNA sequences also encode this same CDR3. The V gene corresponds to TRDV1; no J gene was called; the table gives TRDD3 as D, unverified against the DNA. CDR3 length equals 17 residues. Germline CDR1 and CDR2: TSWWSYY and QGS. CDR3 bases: TGTGCTCTTGGGGAACTAGTGGGGAGCCTCTACACCGATAAACTAATCTTT. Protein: CALGELVGSLYTDKLIF.

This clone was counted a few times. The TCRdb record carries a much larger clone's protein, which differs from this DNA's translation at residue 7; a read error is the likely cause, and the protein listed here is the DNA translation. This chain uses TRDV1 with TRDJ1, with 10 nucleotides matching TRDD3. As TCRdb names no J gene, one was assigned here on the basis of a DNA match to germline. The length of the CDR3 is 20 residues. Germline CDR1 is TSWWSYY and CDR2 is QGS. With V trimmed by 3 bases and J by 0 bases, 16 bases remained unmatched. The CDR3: CALGDQGRYWGIPYTDKLIF. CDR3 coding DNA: TGTGCTCTTGGGGATCAAGGTCGATACTGGGGGATTCCGTACACCGATAAACTCATCTTT.

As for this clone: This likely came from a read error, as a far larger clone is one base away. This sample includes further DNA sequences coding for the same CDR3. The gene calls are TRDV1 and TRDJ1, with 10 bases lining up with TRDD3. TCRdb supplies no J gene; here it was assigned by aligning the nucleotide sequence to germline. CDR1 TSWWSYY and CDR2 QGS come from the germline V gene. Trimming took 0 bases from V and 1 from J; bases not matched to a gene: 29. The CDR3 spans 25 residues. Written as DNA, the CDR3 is TGTGCTCTTGGGGAACTTTTCGGCCTGTCCTACTTCTGGGGGATAGAGCCCCGGGGCACCGATAAACTCATCTTT. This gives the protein CALGELFGLSYFWGIEPRGTDKLIF.

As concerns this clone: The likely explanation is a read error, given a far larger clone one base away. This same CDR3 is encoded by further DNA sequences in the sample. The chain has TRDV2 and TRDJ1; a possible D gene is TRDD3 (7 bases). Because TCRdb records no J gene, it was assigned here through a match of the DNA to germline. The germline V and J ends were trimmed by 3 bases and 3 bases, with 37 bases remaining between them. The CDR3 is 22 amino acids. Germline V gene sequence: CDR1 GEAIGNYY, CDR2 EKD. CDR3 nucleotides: TGTGCCTGTGACGTGTCGGGCCTTCCCTCGTACTGGGGAATCCCCCTGCCCGATAAACTCATCTTT. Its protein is CACDVSGLPSYWGIPLPDKLIF.

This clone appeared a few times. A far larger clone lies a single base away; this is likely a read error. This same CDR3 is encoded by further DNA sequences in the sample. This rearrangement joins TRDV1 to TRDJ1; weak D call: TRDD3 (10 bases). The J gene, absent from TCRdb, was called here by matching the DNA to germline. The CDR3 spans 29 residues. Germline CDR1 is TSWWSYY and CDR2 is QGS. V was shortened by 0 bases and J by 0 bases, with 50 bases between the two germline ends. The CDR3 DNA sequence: TGTGCTCTTGGGGAACTCCACTTCCCCTTCCTACAGTTTTTGAGGGGGATACGCACAGCTACGGGTTACACCGATAAACTCATCTTT. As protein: CALGELHFPFLQFLRGIRTATGYTDKLIF.

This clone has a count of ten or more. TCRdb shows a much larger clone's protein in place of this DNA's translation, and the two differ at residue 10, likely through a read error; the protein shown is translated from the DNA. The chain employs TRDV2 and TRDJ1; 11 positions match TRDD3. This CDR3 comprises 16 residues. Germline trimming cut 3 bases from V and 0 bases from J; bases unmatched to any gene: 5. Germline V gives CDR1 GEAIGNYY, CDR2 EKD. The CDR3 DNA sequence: TGTGCCTGTGACTTACTGGGGGATAGGCACACCGATAAACTCATCTTT. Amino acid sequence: CACDLLGDRHTDKLIF.

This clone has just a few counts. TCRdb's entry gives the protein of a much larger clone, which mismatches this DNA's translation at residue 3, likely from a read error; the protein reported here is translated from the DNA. The DNA of the CDR3 is TGTGCTTTTGGGGAAAACAGCTGGCCATCCTCGGGGGTCCTCACCGATAAACTCATCTTT. Translation: CAFGENSWPSSGVLTDKLIF. V is TRDV1 and J is TRDJ1; perhaps TRDD3 as D (5 bases). The germline V gene encodes CDR1 TSWWSYY and CDR2 QGS. The CDR3 is made up of 20 amino acids.

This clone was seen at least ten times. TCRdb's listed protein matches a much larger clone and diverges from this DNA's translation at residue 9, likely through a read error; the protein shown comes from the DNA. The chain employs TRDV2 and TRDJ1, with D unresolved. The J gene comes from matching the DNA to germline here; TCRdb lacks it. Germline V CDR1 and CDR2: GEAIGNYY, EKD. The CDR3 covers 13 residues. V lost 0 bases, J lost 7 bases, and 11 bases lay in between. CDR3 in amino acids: CACDTVRGGKLIF. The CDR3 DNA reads TGTGCCTGTGACACCGTACGCGGCGGTAAACTCATCTTT.